This T cell receptor (beta chain) was sequenced in a study of molecular identifiers for immune sequencing clone quantification. On the study more broadly: Naive CD8 cell RNA, from approximately 20,000 or 100,000 cells, was split five ways in replicates, with four sequenced.

This clonotype was seen at least ten times. TCRdb reprocessed the PCR reads with MiXCR, giving one entry per CDR3 protein. The table records under 600,000 distinct CDR3 sequences, over 20% of them present only once. Germline V lookup: CDR1 LGHDT, CDR2 YNNKEL (reference sequence). V lost 3 bases, J lost 6 bases, and 8 bases stayed unmatched. The CDR3 is 17 amino acids. This clonotype was sampled from a human donor in good health. Some libraries in this study had Jurkat cell RNA spiked in. The chain combines TRBV3-1 with TRBJ2-4; 13 bases are shared with TRBD2. The sample comprised naive CD8+ T cells from blood, with Jurkat cell RNA spiked in. Sample subset: FACS-sorted CD8+CD4-CCR7+CD45RA+ naive T cells. DNA for the CDR3: TGTGCCAGCAGCCAGGGGACTAGCGGGAATTTAGGAAACATTCAGTACTTC. As protein: CASSQGTSGNLGNIQYF.